This record covers a single T cell receptor beta chain. Its antigen is as yet unknown. The record originates from a study of T cell responses to AZD1222 COVID-19 vaccine. Broader study findings: The number of AZD1222 recipients seropositive at baseline was only 6 or 7. Sampling that yielded the repertoires occurred only after the peak T cell response. Regions left unmutated in variants are reportedly the target of nearly half of spike-specific TCRs. Clonal diversity may have been underestimated, and the donors were mostly white British, with more females than males.

The CDR3 has 15 amino acids. Germline trimming cut 0 bases from V and 6 bases from J; bases unmatched to any gene: 6. Germline V gene data show CDR1 as GTSNPN and CDR2 as SVGIG (reference sequence). The repertoire was sequenced with immunoSEQ multiplex PCR; TCRdb's copy has only in-frame clones and lacks some. The sample gives around 110,000 clones, almost 95% of which show up once; around 1.4% is in the top ten. V usage is TRBV30 and J usage is TRBJ2-2; 8 bases line up with TRBD2. This TCR derives from an adult who received the AZD1222 COVID-19 vaccine. The input for sequencing was peripheral blood, taken 28 days after the second AZD1222 dose. CDR3 region: CAWSVLGTSAGELFF. CDR3 DNA: TGTGCCTGGAGTGTACTGGGGACTAGTGCCGGGGAGCTGTTTTTT.